This TCR beta chain was sequenced for a study of blood T cell repertoires in COVID-19. The overall study: There were acute and convalescent COVID-19 samples, and they came from the United States, Italy and Spain. T cells, B-cell-depleted T cells, or PBMCs supplied cDNA or gDNA.

Only a few counts were recorded for this clone. The data were produced by immunoSEQ multiplex PCR, yet TCRdb's version contains in-frame clones alone and is incomplete. The sample carries about 45,000 clones, under 90% recorded once. The CDR3 runs 15 residues. The V end was cut by 0 bases, the J end by 2 bases, with 12 bases between. Germline V gives CDR1 SGDLS, CDR2 YYNGEE. The receptor's source is a human donor in a cohort sampled during active COVID-19. Sequencing input: peripheral blood. V and J are TRBV9 and TRBJ2-7; D might be TRBD2 (5 bases). The CDR3, as DNA: TGTGCCAGCAGCGTAGGGCTAGCTGAGACCTACGAGCAGTACTTC. Protein product: CASSVGLAETYEQYF.